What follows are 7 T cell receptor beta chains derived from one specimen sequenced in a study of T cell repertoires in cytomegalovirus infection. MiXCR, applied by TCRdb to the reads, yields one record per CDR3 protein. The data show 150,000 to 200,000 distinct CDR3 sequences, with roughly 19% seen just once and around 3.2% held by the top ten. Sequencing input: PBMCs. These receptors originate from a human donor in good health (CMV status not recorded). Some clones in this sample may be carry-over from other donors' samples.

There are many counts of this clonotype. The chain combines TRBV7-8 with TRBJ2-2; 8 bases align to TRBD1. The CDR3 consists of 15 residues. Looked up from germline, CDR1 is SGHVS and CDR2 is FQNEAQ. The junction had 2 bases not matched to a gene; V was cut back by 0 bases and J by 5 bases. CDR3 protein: CASSLAGQVTGELFF. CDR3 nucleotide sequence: TGTGCCAGCAGCTTAGCGGGACAGGTGACCGGGGAGCTGTTTTTT.

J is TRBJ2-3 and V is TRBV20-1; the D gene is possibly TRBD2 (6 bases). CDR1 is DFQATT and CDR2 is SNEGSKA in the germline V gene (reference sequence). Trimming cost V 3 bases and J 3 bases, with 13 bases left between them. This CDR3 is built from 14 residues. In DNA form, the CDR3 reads TGCAGTGCTAGTGACTTCCGGGGGACAGATACGCAGTATTTT. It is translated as CSASDFRGTDTQYF.

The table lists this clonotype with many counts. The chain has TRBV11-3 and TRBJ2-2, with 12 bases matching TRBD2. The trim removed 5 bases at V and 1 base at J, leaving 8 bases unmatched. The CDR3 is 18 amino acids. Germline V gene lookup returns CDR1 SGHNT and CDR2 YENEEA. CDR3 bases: TGTGCCAGCAGCCCCAGACTAGCGGGAGCCTTGAACACCGGGGAGCTGTTTTTT. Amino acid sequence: CASSPRLAGALNTGELFF.

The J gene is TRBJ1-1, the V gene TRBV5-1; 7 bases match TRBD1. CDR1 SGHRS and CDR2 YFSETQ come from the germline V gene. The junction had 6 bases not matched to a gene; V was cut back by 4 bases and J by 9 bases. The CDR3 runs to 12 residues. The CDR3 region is CASSRGQDKAFF. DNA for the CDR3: TGCGCCAGCAGCCGAGGACAGGACAAAGCTTTCTTT.

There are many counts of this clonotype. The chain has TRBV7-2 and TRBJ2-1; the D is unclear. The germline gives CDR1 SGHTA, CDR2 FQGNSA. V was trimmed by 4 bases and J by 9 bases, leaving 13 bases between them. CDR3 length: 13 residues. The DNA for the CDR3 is TGTGCCAGCAGCTCCCCCCCTTCTGGTGAGCAGTTCTTC. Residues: CASSSPPSGEQFF.

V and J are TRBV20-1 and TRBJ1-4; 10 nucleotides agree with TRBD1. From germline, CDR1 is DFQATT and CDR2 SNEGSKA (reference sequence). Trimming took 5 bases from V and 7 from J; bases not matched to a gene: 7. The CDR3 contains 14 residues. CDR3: CSAFLRDRGEKLFF. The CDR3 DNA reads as TGCAGTGCTTTCCTCCGGGACAGGGGTGAAAAACTGTTTTTT.

DNA for the CDR3: TGCAGTGCTAGAGATCAAGTTCTAGCGGGAGGGGGCCATGAGCAGTTCTTC. This codes for CSARDQVLAGGGHEQFF. This rearrangement joins TRBV20-1 to TRBJ2-1, with 12 bases lining up with TRBD2. The V and J ends lost 0 bases and 8 bases, in that order; junction bases with no gene match: 11. Germline V gives CDR1 DFQATT, CDR2 SNEGSKA (reference sequence). CDR3 length equals 17 residues.